This entry features one T cell receptor (beta chain) sequence. This clonotype was found many times. Its antigen specificity is not known. No clone much larger than this one lies a single base away; base qualities are absent. The meaning of the sample's time point label: newly diagnosed GD, antithyroid drugs for less than 3 months. For both TCR sequencing and RNA sequencing, RNA was extracted from PBMCs in TRIzol. The diagnosis of Graves' disease was made according to American Thyroid Association guidelines. Recruitment of patients was carried out at an endocrinology department in Xi'an, China. Each patient gave about 9.1 milliliters of peripheral blood, collected in an EDTA anticoagulant tube. PBMCs were isolated by Ficoll Paque Plus density gradient separation without further T cell sorting. RNA quality was checked with an Agilent 2100 Bioanalyzer and agarose gel, and concentration with a NanoDrop 2000.

The data are from a study of regulatory T cells in long-lasting Graves disease (dated by TCRdb to about 2021). Background for the entire study: In the newly diagnosed Graves' disease group, patients had been taking antithyroid drugs for less than 3 months. This study used TCR sequencing and RNA sequencing of peripheral blood to compare persistent Graves' disease patients against newly diagnosed Graves' disease patients. The study was registered as a clinical trial and conducted in China. A total of 35 or so samples were covered by TCR sequencing, comprising around 13 persistent and around 20 newly diagnosed Graves' disease patients. Study-wide findings and limitations: Sequencing and analysis were restricted to the TCR beta chain. Persistent disease showed preferential use of TRBV28, TRBJ1-2 and TRBJ2-5, whereas newly diagnosed disease favored TRBV20-1 and TRBJ2-1. The authors acknowledged the small sample size as a limitation that may reduce accuracy. Only peripheral blood was studied, because thyroid tissue, the primary lesion, was inaccessible. Persistent Graves' disease patients showed lower TCR Shannon entropy and fewer highly expanded clones than newly diagnosed patients, suggesting clonal expansion. More public clonotypes were shared among persistent patients (2,741) than among newly diagnosed patients (just under 1,000).

Libraries came from multiplex PCR. These reads were obtained on an Illumina HiSeq 4000. CDR3 regions were amplified by Arm-PCR with iRepertoire HTBI primers to construct TCR beta libraries. Gel purification was performed on PCR products prior to sequencing. As for how the authors treated the data: Gene usage analysis of CDR3 amino acid clonotypes used the roughly 60 TRBV and fewer than 15 TRBJ segments found across samples. COPE and FqMerger were used to merge filtered high-quality paired reads into contigs. Contigs were aligned with BLAST to IMGT TRBV, TRBD and TRBJ reference genes, and CDR3 was defined per IMGT. Any clonotype with a frequency above 0.1% was classified as a highly expanded clone. Repertoire diversity was measured by Shannon entropy, and V-J evenness by the Gini coefficient. A clonotype found in more than one individual was treated as public. The raw public reads went through TCRdb reprocessing: fastp at Q25, MiXCR clone calling, in-frame beta chains kept. A single entry per CDR3 protein holds the most common genes and DNA from its merged rows. TCRdb's processing, not the study's, gives the V and J calls here. The sample has roughly 420,000 distinct CDR3 sequences on record, roughly 16% of them singletons. 22% of the sample rests with the top ten.

The CDR1 and CDR2 encoded by the germline V gene (reference sequence) are DFQATT and SNEGSKA. Spanning cysteine to phenylalanine, the CDR3 consists of 14 amino acids. Just CDR3 DNA is preserved here, 42 bases in frame from base 1. The junction carries 11 bases between V and J, which are trimmed by 4 bases and 4 bases respectively. The receptor was isolated from a female donor with Graves disease. The source was peripheral blood mononuclear cells (PBMCs), collected at new diagnosis, from a patient treated with antithyroid drugs. This chain joins TRBV20-1 to TRBJ2-6, and the D gene may be TRBD1, 5 bases matching. Read as DNA, the sequence is TGCAGTGCTACGAAGGGGCCGGGGGCCAACGTCCTGACTTTC. It translates as CSATKGPGANVLTF.